This note documents a single TCR beta chain sequence. The data stem from a study of blood T cell repertoires in COVID-19. The wider study: The origin of the acute and convalescent COVID-19 samples was the United States, Italy and Spain. In each case, the material was cDNA or gDNA derived from T cells, B-cell-depleted T cells, or PBMCs.

Original processing methods: Using reference gene primer amplification, nucleated cell counts were estimated. Repertoires were generated with immunoSEQ multiplex PCR, while TCRdb's copy carries only in-frame clones and drops some. The DNA gave D and trimming, while V, J and clone size come from that table. The repertoire consists of around 180,000 clones, with roughly 85% occurring once and the leading ten covering about 10%. CDR3 length: 17 amino acids. V shed 1 base and J shed 0 bases, with 12 bases lying between them. Germline V gene data show CDR1 as LGHNA and CDR2 as YNFKEQ. The sequenced sample consisted of peripheral blood. The clonotype comes from a woman of 80 years or more with active or convalescent COVID-19. The V and J genes are TRBV4-2 and TRBJ2-2; the D gene is possibly TRBD2 (5 bases). CDR3 residues: CASSQVGSGANTGELFF. The CDR3 DNA reads as TGTGCCAGCAGCCAAGTTGGGAGCGGCGCGAACACCGGGGAGCTGTTTTTT.